A single sample gave rise to the 27 T cell receptor beta chains below, sequenced in a study of Graves' ophthalmopathy and Graves' hyperthyroidism. RNA transcripts were the source from which TCR beta CDR3 regions were amplified. HTBI-primed RT-PCR formed the first round, and a multiplex PCR formed the second. TCRdb analysed the multiplex PCR reads with MiXCR anew, one entry per CDR3 protein. The repertoire holds roughly 480,000 distinct CDR3 sequences, with roughly an eighth as singletons. Sequences were obtained from blood. The receptors derive from a woman aged 30 to 39 with Graves' ophthalmopathy.

In its sample, this clonotype was seen many times. V is TRBV20-1 and J is TRBJ1-1, with D unclear. CDR3 length equals 13 residues. V was trimmed by 3 bases and J by 1 base, leaving 9 bases between them. CDR1 is DFQATT, CDR2 SNEGSKA, per germline (reference sequence). Here the CDR3 reads CSASRSSNTEAFF. DNA of the CDR3: TGCAGTGCTAGTCGGAGCTCGAACACTGAAGCTTTCTTT.

This clonotype has only a few counts. The genes are TRBV7-2 and TRBJ1-1; D remains ambiguous. Germline V gene sequence: CDR1 SGHTA, CDR2 FQGNSA. The V and J ends lost 4 bases and 4 bases respectively, with 16 bases between them. CDR3 length: 15 residues. This CDR3 is CASSSTLGIRTEAFF. CDR3 bases: TGTGCCAGCAGCTCGACGTTGGGGATCCGCACTGAAGCTTTCTTT.

This clonotype was counted many times. The rearrangement uses TRBV9 and TRBJ1-1; no definite D call. CDR3 length: 14 amino acids. Germline assignment: CDR1 SGDLS and CDR2 YYNGEE. V lost 0 bases to trimming and J lost 1 base, with 7 bases between them. CDR3 region: CASSVAVTNTEAFF. DNA of the CDR3: TGTGCCAGCAGCGTAGCGGTCACGAACACTGAAGCTTTCTTT.

In regard to this clonotype: Lacking the conserved final phenylalanine or tryptophan, this CDR3 likely reflects a read error. The chain couples TRBV6-5 to TRBJ1-1; perhaps TRBD1 as D (5 bases). V gave up 0 bases and J gave up 0 bases, with 8 bases separating them. This CDR3 contains 15 residues. CDR1 and CDR2 (germline): MNHEY, SVGAGI. This CDR3 reads CASSYSRGLNTEAFS. The CDR3 DNA sequence: TGTGCCAGCAGTTACTCGAGGGGATTGAACACTGAAGCTTTCTCT.

This clonotype was counted a few times. The chain carries TRBV28 and TRBJ2-2, with D tentatively TRBD1 (6 bases). Trimming removed 3 bases from V and 4 bases from J, with 12 bases in between. The CDR3 has 15 amino acids. Germline V gene data show CDR1 as MDHEN and CDR2 as SYDVKM. CDR3 amino acids: CASSFPGARTGELFF. CDR3 DNA sequence: TGTGCCAGCAGTTTTCCAGGGGCGCGCACCGGGGAGCTGTTTTTT.

V gene TRBV30 combines with J gene TRBJ1-1; tentative D call: TRBD1 (6 bases). Trimming took 4 bases from V and 7 from J, leaving 28 bases between them. Germline CDR1 and CDR2: GTSNPN and SVGIG (reference sequence). CDR3 length equals 17 residues. For the CDR3, the DNA is TGTGCCTGGACCCCCGGGGTTGGGGGGGCCGTGACGAATGAAGCTTTCTTT. This sequence encodes CAWTPGVGGAVTNEAFF.

Of note for this clonotype: This may be a read error, as it is one base from a much larger clone. V gene TRBV29-1 combines with J gene TRBJ1-1; 7 nucleotides match TRBD1. Germline-derived CDR1 and CDR2 are SQVTM and ANQGSEA. This CDR3 comprises 14 residues. CDR3 coding DNA: TGCAGCGTTGAAGGACAGGGCCTGGGGTCTGAAGCTTTGTTT. Translating gives CSVEGQGLGSEALF. The variable domain in full, completed from reference TRBV29-1 and TRBJ1-1, reads SAVISQKPSRDICQRGTSLTIQCQVDSQVTMMFWYRQQPGQSLTLIATANQGSEATYESGFVIDKFPISRPNLTFSTLTVSNMSPEDSSIYLCSVEGQGLGSEALFGQGTRLTVV.

As concerns this clonotype: A single base separates this from a much larger clone, so it may be a read error. The chain recombines TRBV27 with TRBJ1-1, with D possibly TRBD1 on 5 matching bases. The germline V gene has CDR1 MNHEY and CDR2 SMNVEV (reference sequence). CDR3 length: 15 amino acids. The CDR3, as DNA: TGTGCCAGCAGTTTAGGCAGGGTTGGGAGCACTGAATCTTTCTTT. This gives the protein CASSLGRVGSTESFF.

This clonotype was counted at least ten times. This chain joins TRBV6-2 or TRBV6-3 and TRBJ1-2, with D hard to call. Trimming shortened V by 4 bases and J by 2 bases, and 14 bases separated the two germline ends. Germline CDR1 MNHEY, CDR2 SVGEGT. The CDR3 consists of 15 residues. The CDR3 sequence is CASSSGHVANYGYTF. The CDR3 bases are TGTGCCAGCAGTTCGGGCCACGTGGCAAACTATGGCTACACCTTC.

There are many counts of this clonotype. The rearrangement uses TRBV20-1 and TRBJ1-2; D gene unclear. Germline V gives CDR1 DFQATT, CDR2 SNEGSKA (reference sequence). V lost 3 bases and J lost 3, with 11 bases in between. The CDR3 runs 13 residues. The CDR3 loop is CSARDGDHYGYTF. CDR3 bases: TGCAGTGCTAGGGACGGGGATCACTATGGCTACACCTTC.

This clonotype was seen ten or more times. The gene calls are TRBV15 and TRBJ2-5; TRBD1 is a possible D gene (6 bases). The CDR3 covers 13 residues. Germline V gene sequence: CDR1 LNHNV, CDR2 YYDKDF (reference sequence). V was pared by 8 bases and J by 2 bases, with 12 bases between. CDR3 nucleotides: TGTGCCACCGGGGGCGCAGCGCAAGAGACCCAGTACTTC. It yields the protein CATGGAAQETQYF.

This clonotype was seen at least ten times. The rearrangement links TRBV7-9 to TRBJ1-1; the D gene is possibly TRBD1 (6 bases). The V end lost 6 bases, the J end lost 3 bases, and 17 bases lay between the germline ends. The CDR3 contains 15 residues. Germline CDR1 SEHNR, CDR2 FQNEAQ (reference sequence). In DNA, the CDR3 is TGTGCCAGCAGGGGAATTCAGGGGATGCACACTGAAGCTTTCTTT. Amino acid sequence: CASRGIQGMHTEAFF. The variable domain in full, completed from reference TRBV7-9 and TRBJ1-1, reads DTGVSQNPRHKITKRGQNVTFRCDPISEHNRLYWYRQTLGQGPEFLTYFQNEAQLEKSRLLSDRFSAERPKGSFSTLEIQRTEQGDSAMYLCASRGIQGMHTEAFFGQGTRLTVV.

This clonotype was counted between two and nine times. The V gene is TRBV20-1, the J gene TRBJ2-4, with D possibly matching TRBD1 (6 bases). The CDR3 spans 14 residues. The V gene's germline CDR1 is DFQATT and CDR2 SNEGSKA (reference sequence). V gave up 3 bases and J gave up 1 base, with 10 bases separating them. CDR3 sequence: CSASGGLAKNIQYF. In DNA form, the CDR3 reads TGCAGTGCTAGTGGGGGCTTGGCCAAAAACATTCAGTACTTC.

This clonotype was recorded at least ten times. V usage is TRBV6-9 and J usage is TRBJ1-2; D uncertain. The CDR3 loop spans 14 amino acids. CDR1 is MNHGY, CDR2 SVAAGI, per germline. V lost 7 bases and J 6 bases, leaving 18 bases between the germline ends. The CDR3 here is CASIPVLFFNGYTF. The CDR3 DNA follows: TGTGCCAGCATCCCCGTTTTGTTTTTTAATGGCTACACCTTC.

This clonotype was counted many times. The chain combines TRBV6-1 with TRBJ1-5, with D perhaps TRBD1 (6 bases). V was shortened by 4 bases and J by 0 bases, with 10 bases between the two germline ends. Germline-derived CDR1 and CDR2 are MNHNS and SASEGT. The CDR3 is 15 amino acids. CDR3: CASSAQGYSNQPQHF. CDR3 coding DNA: TGTGCCAGCAGTGCACAGGGCTATAGCAATCAGCCCCAGCATTTT.

This clonotype was observed many times. The chain recombines TRBV6-2 or TRBV6-3 with TRBJ2-7; the D is unclear. This CDR3 is built from 13 residues. V lost 6 bases and J lost 3, with 12 bases in between. CDR1 is MNHEY, CDR2 SVGEGT, per germline. DNA of the CDR3: TGTGCCAGCAGCTTTTCGGTGGGCTACGAGCAGTACTTC. Protein: CASSFSVGYEQYF.

In its sample, this clonotype was seen many times. V and J are TRBV24-1 and TRBJ2-5; D may match TRBD1 or TRBD2 (5 bases each). The CDR3 totals 13 residues. Trimming left V 4 bases short and J 6 bases short, with 11 bases between. Germline CDR1 is KGHDR and CDR2 is SFDVKD. CDR3 in DNA: TGTGCCACCAGTGAATGGGGGAGCCAGACCCAGTACTTC. As protein: CATSEWGSQTQYF.

This clonotype was picked up many times. V gene TRBV2 combines with J gene TRBJ1-2, with D perhaps TRBD1 (5 bases). The CDR3 is 14 residues long. Per germline, CDR1 SNHLY and CDR2 FYNNEI. Trimming shortened V by 0 bases and J by 2 bases, and 7 bases separated the two germline ends. CDR3: CASSEAHRNYGYTF. CDR3 coding DNA: TGTGCCAGCAGTGAAGCGCACAGGAACTATGGCTACACCTTC. Together with reference TRBV2 and TRBJ1-2, the CDR3 gives the full variable domain: EPEVTQTPSHQVTQMGQEVILRCVPISNHLYFYWYRQILGQKVEFLVSFYNNEISEKSEIFDDQFSVERPDGSNFTLKIRSTKLEDSAMYFCASSEAHRNYGYTFGSGTRLTVV.

This clonotype was counted many times. V is TRBV30 and J is TRBJ2-7, with D perhaps TRBD1 (5 bases). Germline V gives CDR1 GTSNPN, CDR2 SVGIG (reference sequence). There are 16 residues in the CDR3. V lost 2 bases, J lost 5 bases, and 22 bases lay in between. CDR3 sequence reads: CAWSSQGLILWHEQYF. CDR3 nucleotide sequence: TGTGCCTGGAGTTCCCAGGGTCTCATCTTGTGGCACGAGCAGTACTTC.

The gene calls are TRBV30 and TRBJ1-2; the match to TRBD1 covers 8 bases. The germline gives CDR1 GTSNPN, CDR2 SVGIG (reference sequence). The CDR3 loop spans 14 amino acids. The J segment lost 2 bases and the V segment lost 0 bases, leaving 2 bases of the junction unmatched. Here the CDR3 reads CAWSVRDRNYGYTF. The CDR3 DNA reads as TGTGCCTGGAGTGTCCGGGACAGGAACTATGGCTACACCTTC.

The chain links TRBV5-1 to TRBJ1-2; weak D call: TRBD1 (5 bases). Trimming pared 5 bases from V and 1 base from J, leaving 15 bases between. This CDR3 is built from 15 residues. Germline assignment: CDR1 SGHRS and CDR2 YFSETQ. The CDR3 sequence is CASRNRSTGNYGYTF. The CDR3 region has the DNA TGCGCCAGCAGAAACAGGTCGACGGGTAACTATGGCTACACCTTC.

The chain couples TRBV30 to TRBJ1-2, with a tentative D call TRBD1 (5 bases). V was pared by 0 bases and J by 5 bases, with 10 bases between. Germline V gene data show CDR1 as GTSNPN and CDR2 as SVGIG (reference sequence). The CDR3 length is 13 residues. CDR3 residues: CAWSVRGKYGYTF. CDR3 nucleotides: TGTGCCTGGAGTGTACGGGGGAAGTATGGCTACACCTTC.

Note on this clonotype: An end of the junction does not agree with germline; a read error may underlie this. The rearrangement joins TRBV5-1 to TRBJ2-7; no definite D call. The CDR3 runs to 13 residues. The germline V gene has CDR1 SGHRS and CDR2 YFSETQ. Here the CDR3 DNA reads TGCGTCAGCAGCACGGGCCCAACCTACGAGCAGTACTTC. It specifies CVSSTGPTYEQYF.

In its sample, this clonotype was seen many times. V usage is TRBV28 and J usage is TRBJ2-7; D not certain. V was clipped by 3 bases and J by 3 bases, with 12 bases between them. The CDR3 is 14 amino acids. Germline V gene data show CDR1 as MDHEN and CDR2 as SYDVKM. The chain's CDR3 is CASSLVPSLYEQYF. The CDR3 DNA follows: TGTGCCAGCAGTTTGGTGCCAAGTCTCTACGAGCAGTACTTC.

The J gene is TRBJ2-2, the V gene TRBV11-1, with a weak D call TRBD2 (5 bases). Per the germline V gene, CDR1 is SGHAT and CDR2 is FQDESV (reference sequence). The V and J ends lost 0 bases and 3 bases respectively, with 11 bases between them. This CDR3 contains 16 residues. CDR3 coding DNA: TGTGCCAGCAGCTTAGCAGGAGCGGTGGACACCGGGGAGCTGTTTTTT. Translating it yields CASSLAGAVDTGELFF.

With respect to this clonotype: This may arise from a read error, as a much more abundant clone is one base away. This chain connects TRBV6-1 to TRBJ2-5, with 9 bases identical to TRBD1. The germline gives CDR1 MNHNS, CDR2 SASEGT. The length of the CDR3 is 14 residues. V shed 6 bases, J shed 4 bases, and the junction held 6 bases outside the gene matches. In DNA form, the CDR3 reads TGTGCCAGCAGCCGGACAGGGGACGGAGAGACCCAGTACTTC. Amino acid sequence: CASSRTGDGETQYF.

The genes are TRBV6-5 and TRBJ1-1; possibly TRBD1 for D (5 bases). The CDR3 has 16 amino acids. The germline V and J ends were trimmed by 0 bases and 5 bases, with 16 bases remaining between them. Germline V gene sequence: CDR1 MNHEY, CDR2 SVGAGI. The DNA for the CDR3 is TGTGCCAGCAGTTACTCGGGTCAGGGCGTTGGGACTGAAGCTTTCTTT. This encodes CASSYSGQGVGTEAFF.